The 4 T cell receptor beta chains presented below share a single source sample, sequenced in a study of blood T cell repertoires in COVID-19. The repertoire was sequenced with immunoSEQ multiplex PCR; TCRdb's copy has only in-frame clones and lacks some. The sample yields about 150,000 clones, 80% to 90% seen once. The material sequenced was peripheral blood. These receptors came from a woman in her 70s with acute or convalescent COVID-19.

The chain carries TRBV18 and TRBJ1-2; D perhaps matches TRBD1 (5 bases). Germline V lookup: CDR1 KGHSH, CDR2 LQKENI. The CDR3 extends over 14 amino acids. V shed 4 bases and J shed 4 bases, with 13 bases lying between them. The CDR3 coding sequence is TGTGCCAGCTCACGGAGTCAGGGATTCTATGGCTACACCTTC. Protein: CASSRSQGFYGYTF.

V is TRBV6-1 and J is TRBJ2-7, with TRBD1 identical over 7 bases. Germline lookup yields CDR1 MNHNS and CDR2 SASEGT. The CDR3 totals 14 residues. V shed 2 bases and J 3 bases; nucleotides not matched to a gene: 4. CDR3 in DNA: TGTGCCAGCAGTGAACCGGGACAGTACTACGAGCAGTACGTC. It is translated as CASSEPGQYYEQYV.

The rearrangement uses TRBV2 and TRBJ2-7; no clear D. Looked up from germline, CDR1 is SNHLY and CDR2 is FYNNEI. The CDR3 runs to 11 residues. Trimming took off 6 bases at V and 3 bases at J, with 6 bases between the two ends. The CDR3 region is CASRRGYEQYF. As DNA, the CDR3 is TGTGCCAGCAGGCGAGGCTACGAGCAGTACTTC.

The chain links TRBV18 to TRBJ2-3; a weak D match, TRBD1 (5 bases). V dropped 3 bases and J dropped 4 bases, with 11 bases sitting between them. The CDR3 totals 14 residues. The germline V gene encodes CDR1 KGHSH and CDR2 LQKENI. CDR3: CASSPGGAADTQYF. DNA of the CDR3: TGTGCCAGCTCACCCGGTGGGGCCGCAGATACGCAGTATTTT.